Given below is one T cell receptor beta chain in context. The antigen remains undetermined. HTBI primers from iRepertoire and Arm-PCR of CDR3 regions yielded the TCR beta libraries. TCRdb passed the multiplex PCR reads through MiXCR, listing each CDR3 protein once. This sample has some 410,000 distinct CDR3 sequences, with about 17% found just once. This sample stems from a study of regulatory T cells in long-lasting Graves disease. Study-wide points: Whereas new patients shared 966 public clonotypes, persistent patients shared more, at under 3,500.

The CDR3 loop spans 15 amino acids. In germline, CDR1 is LNHDA, CDR2 SQIVND (reference sequence). Germline trimming cut 1 base from V and 16 bases from J; bases unmatched to any gene: 14. As to time point: newly diagnosed GD, antithyroid drugs for less than 3 months. There was RNA extracted from PBMCs, and the TCR library was made from it. The sample was also reused in another study, on T cells in Graves' hyperthyroidism and ophthalmopathy. That work contributes: In making diagnoses, clinical symptoms, serum thyroxine and TRAb, thyroid ultrasound and orbital computed tomography were all used.

The clonotype originates from a woman under 40 with Graves disease. The chain employs TRBV19 and TRBJ2-1, with 9 bases identical to TRBD2. The input for sequencing was peripheral blood mononuclear cells (PBMCs), taken at new diagnosis, from a patient treated with antithyroid drugs. CDR3 amino acids: CASSIGGRASKLLFF. CDR3 in DNA: TGTGCCAGTAGTATAGGCGGGAGGGCCTCTAAACTGCTATTCTTC.